This TCR beta chain stems from a study of cytomegalovirus exposure and HLA in healthy donors. Study overall: From HLA-typed donors, an early data release held tens of millions of unique TCRs. Study-wide points: Roughly even sequencing depth across donors was the assumption behind the presence/absence analyses. According to an earlier analysis, most TCR beta V segments yielded productive rearrangements about 87% or about 30% of the time. TRBV6-2, TRBV6-3 and some other V segments were excluded as indistinguishable.

Trimming took 5 bases from V and 2 from J; bases not matched to a gene: 6. The CDR3 is 15 amino acids. The germline CDR1 and CDR2 sequences are SEHNR and FQNEAQ (reference sequence). As for this clone: What it binds is unknown.

The PCR used 60 Vbeta and 13 Jbeta primers. Profiling relied on immunoSEQ multiplex PCR, and the TCRdb table lists in-frame clones only, not all of them. Of fewer than 150,000 clones in the sample, roughly 65% were seen once. The sample taken for sequencing was PBMCs. V and J are TRBV7-9 and TRBJ2-3, with 8 bases identical to TRBD2. The source is a woman aged 25 to 39 in good health and CMV-seronegative. The CDR3 sequence: CASSLSGTTTDTQYF. As DNA, the CDR3 is TGTGCCAGCAGCCTTAGCGGGACCACCACAGATACGCAGTATTTT.